These 16 T cell receptor beta chains came from one sample sequenced in a study of T cell clonality in common variable immunodeficiency. Study results and caveats: Fewer deletions and N-nucleotide insertions were reportedly seen in common variable immunodeficiency TCR beta sequences.

The method was immunoSEQ multiplex PCR; TCRdb's version includes in-frame clones alone and lacks a portion of them. In total the sample includes about 34,000 clones, none of them seen once. These receptors lack a known antigen. The sample consisted of peripheral blood mononuclear cells. The receptors shown here come from a human donor with common variable immunodeficiency.

This clone was seen a handful of times. The CDR3 end lies 3 residues beyond the end of the read and is filled in from the germline J gene. This chain links TRBV5-1 with TRBJ2-2; 10 positions match TRBD2. CDR3 length: 16 amino acids. Germline lookup yields CDR1 SGHRS and CDR2 YFSETQ. V trimming: 1 base; J trimming: 5 bases; junction bases outside the gene matches: 5. The DNA read from the CDR3 is TGCGCCAGCAGCTTGATACTAGCGGGACGAACCGGGGAG. Translated: CASSLILAGRTGE. The complete CDR3 protein is CASSLILAGRTGELFF.

On this clone: The observed sequence ends 3 residues before the CDR3 terminus, with the missing tail filled in from the germline J gene. The genes are TRBV11-1 and TRBJ2-1; TRBD2 might be the D (5 bases). Germline CDR1 SGHAT, CDR2 FQDESV (reference sequence). The ends were cut back, 3 bases at V and 3 bases at J, with 12 bases in the middle. The CDR3 has 15 amino acids. The DNA read from the CDR3 is TGTGCCAGCAGCTTTGACTGGACTCACTACAATGAG. Its protein is CASSFDWTHYNE. The entire CDR3 protein reads CASSFDWTHYNEQFF.

At least ten counts were recorded for this clone. The CDR3 end is not reached by the read, which stops 3 residues before it; the germline J gene fills it in. The chain uses TRBV30 and TRBJ2-7; 13 bases match TRBD2. Germline V gene data show CDR1 as GTSNPN and CDR2 as SVGIG (reference sequence). The ends lost 2 bases at V and 2 bases at J; junction bases unmatched: 6. This CDR3 region has 16 residues. CDR3 protein: CAWSTPGTSGTYEQYF. Partial CDR3 DNA: TGTGCCTGGAGTACACCCGGGACTAGCGGGACCTACGAG.

Notes on this clone: The observed sequence ends 3 residues before the CDR3 terminus, with the missing tail filled in from the germline J gene. The gene calls are TRBV20-1 and TRBJ1-4; D call uncertain. The germline CDR1 and CDR2 sequences are DFQATT and SNEGSKA (reference sequence). The CDR3 is 14 residues long. V was clipped by 5 bases and J by 0 bases, with 10 bases between them. Partial CDR3 DNA: TGCAGTGCTCCATACATTGCAACTAATGAAAAA. It encodes CSAPYIATNEK. The full CDR3 sequence reads CSAPYIATNEKLFF.

A few counts support this clone. The CDR3 is cut off 3 residues early in the read; its end comes from the germline J gene. The V and J genes are TRBV18 and TRBJ1-2; 9 bases are shared with TRBD1. Germline CDR1 KGHSH, CDR2 LQKENI. J gave up 6 bases and V 1 base, and 9 bases lay outside the gene matches. The CDR3 loop spans 16 amino acids. Incomplete CDR3 DNA: TGTGCCAGCTCACCACTATCCGGGACAGGGCTTGATGGC. This encodes CASSPLSGTGLDG. The whole CDR3 sequence is CASSPLSGTGLDGYTF.

Notes on this clone: Sequencing ends 3 residues short of the CDR3 end; the germline J gene provides the rest. The V call is TRBV19, the J call TRBJ1-5; 10 nucleotides agree with TRBD1. V lost 3 bases, J lost 0 bases, and 5 bases stayed unmatched. CDR3 size: 17 residues. Germline-derived CDR1 and CDR2 are LNHDA and SQIVND (reference sequence). CDR3 amino acids: CASSIGTGANSNQPQHF. The DNA read from the CDR3 is TGTGCCAGTAGTATTGGGACAGGGGCGAATAGCAATCAGCCC.

In its sample, this clone was seen many times. The sequence runs out 3 residues before the end of the CDR3; the remainder is reconstructed from the germline J gene. J is TRBJ1-1 and V is TRBV30; TRBD1 matches 8 bases. Germline V gives CDR1 GTSNPN, CDR2 SVGIG (reference sequence). The CDR3 covers 13 residues. Trimming removed 2 bases from V and 7 bases from J; junction bases left unmatched: 6. Incomplete CDR3 DNA: TGTGCCTGGAGTTCCGGGACAGGCGATGAA. Translating gives CAWSSGTGDE. The CDR3 as a whole reads CAWSSGTGDEAFF.

On this clone: Sequencing ends 3 residues short of the CDR3 end; the germline J gene provides the rest. This chain joins TRBV7-6 and TRBJ2-3; D perhaps matches TRBD1 (8 bases). Trimming removed 2 bases from V and 0 bases from J, with 18 bases in between. The CDR3 sequence is 18 residues long. Looked up from germline, CDR1 is SGHVS and CDR2 is FNYEAQ. CDR3 sequence reads: CASSLPRGGTGSTDTQYF. Partial CDR3 DNA: TGTGCCAGCAGCTTACCAAGGGGGGGGACAGGTAGCACAGATACG.

This clone occurred many times. Sequencing ends 3 residues short of the CDR3 end; the germline J gene provides the rest. V gene TRBV7-9 combines with J gene TRBJ2-7, with D perhaps matching TRBD2 (6 bases). This CDR3 region has 15 residues. Per the germline V gene, CDR1 is SEHNR and CDR2 is FQNEAQ (reference sequence). V was pared by 0 bases and J by 3 bases, with 12 bases between. The covered CDR3 bases are TGTGCCAGCAGCTTAGCGCGGAGGGGTCTCTACGAG. Translated, it gives CASSLARRGLYE. The entire CDR3 sequence reads CASSLARRGLYEQYF.

Many counts were recorded for this clone. The read terminates 3 residues before the CDR3 end, so the remaining end is supplied by the germline J gene. V usage is TRBV6-2 or TRBV6-3 and J usage is TRBJ2-7; tentative D call: TRBD1 (5 bases). This CDR3 contains 16 residues. V gave up 2 bases and J gave up 2 bases, with 16 bases separating them. Germline CDR1 is MNHEY and CDR2 is SVGEGT. This chain's CDR3 is CASSYDGTGTPYEQYF. The sequenced part of the CDR3 DNA is TGTGCCAGCAGTTACGATGGTACAGGAACTCCCTACGAG.

Many counts were recorded for this clone. The read falls 3 residues short of the CDR3 end, and the missing part is taken from the germline J gene. V and J are TRBV29-1 and TRBJ2-7, with D perhaps matching TRBD2 (6 bases). Trimming shortened V by 2 bases and J by 4 bases, and 21 bases separated the two germline ends. This CDR3 contains 16 residues. Per the germline V gene, CDR1 is SQVTM and CDR2 is ANQGSEA. The CDR3 DNA, read in part, is TGCAGCGTTGAACTGATAGATAGCAGGAGCGGGTACGAG. Translated, it gives CSVELIDSRSGYE. The whole CDR3 sequence reads CSVELIDSRSGYEQYF.

In regard to this clone: The read terminates 3 residues before the CDR3 end, so the remaining end is supplied by the germline J gene. The gene calls are TRBV11-2 and TRBJ1-2, with 10 nucleotides matching TRBD1. The CDR3 sequence is 15 residues long. Germline loops: CDR1 SGHAT, CDR2 FQNNGV. V dropped 3 bases and J dropped 4; count of bases not matched to a gene: 5. The CDR3 is CASSLGQGKFYGYTF. Partial CDR3 DNA: TGTGCCAGCAGCTTGGGACAGGGGAAGTTCTATGGC.

This clone was seen at least ten times. The CDR3 end falls 3 residues outside the read, so it is completed with the germline J gene. The chain joins TRBV5-1 to TRBJ2-7; 7 positions match TRBD1. Germline V gene lookup returns CDR1 SGHRS and CDR2 YFSETQ. V lost 4 bases to trimming and J lost 5 bases; unmatched junction nucleotides: 9. The CDR3 loop spans 14 amino acids. The covered CDR3 bases are TGCGCCAGCAGCCCACAGGGGACGTTCCACGAG. Translation: CASSPQGTFHE. The complete CDR3 reads CASSPQGTFHEQYF.

This clone was found many times. The read gets to within 3 residues of the CDR3 end, and the germline J gene fills in the rest. The chain combines TRBV2 with TRBJ2-7, with 7 bases identical to TRBD1. The CDR3 runs to 11 residues. CDR1 and CDR2 from the germline V gene are SNHLY and FYNNEI. With 6 bases clipped from V and 6 bases from J, the junction kept 2 bases outside the gene matches. The CDR3 DNA, read in part, is TGTGCCAGCAGGGGACAGCTCGAG. Protein: CASRGQLE. The entire CDR3 protein reads CASRGQLEQYF.

With respect to this clone: The read stops 3 residues short of the end of the CDR3; the missing end is completed from the germline J gene. The chain links TRBV7-9 to TRBJ2-7; D gene ambiguous. Germline V gene lookup returns CDR1 SEHNR and CDR2 FQNEAQ (reference sequence). This CDR3 spans 11 amino acids. V was cut by 3 bases and J by 4 bases, with 4 bases left in between. Here the CDR3 reads CASSFHYEQYF. The covered CDR3 bases are TGTGCCAGCAGCTTCCATTACGAG.

Only a few counts were recorded for this clone. Read coverage stops 3 residues before the CDR3 terminus; the germline J gene supplies the remainder. The V and J genes are TRBV10-1 and TRBJ2-5, with D uncertain. V lost 4 bases to trimming and J lost 5 bases, with 14 bases between them. CDR1 is WNHNN, CDR2 SYGVQD, per germline (reference sequence). CDR3 length: 14 amino acids. The CDR3 DNA, read in part, is TGCGCCAGCAGTGGCGGAAACCCTGGGGAGACC. Translated: CASSGGNPGET. The entire CDR3 protein is CASSGGNPGETQYF.